Listed below are T cell receptor beta chains from one sample, sequenced in a study of cytotoxic CD8 clonotypes in ibrutinib-treated CLL. The protocol was immunoSEQ multiplex PCR, while the TCRdb copy is restricted to in-frame clones and leaves out a portion. The repertoire has about 270,000 clones, around 77% of them found once; the top ten carry about 5.3%. The sequencing here drew on PBMCs, taken at disease progression, from a patient treated with ibrutinib. The receptor source for this set is a human donor with chronic lymphocytic leukemia. Both conserved end residues are part of each CDR3. D genes are given only for firm matches. Only some rows state a clone size, as once, few, many or a class for expanded clones.

abundance	v_gene	d_gene	j_gene	CDR3nt	CDR3aa
-	TRBV15	TRBD1	TRBJ2-1	TGTGCCACCAGCAGAGTAGGCAGGGGGAATGAGCAGTTCTTC	CATSRVGRGNEQFF
-	TRBV7-8	-	TRBJ2-3	TGTGCCAGCAGCCTAAGGGACCGACTCGACGGAGGGAATACGCAGTATTTT	CASSLRDRLDGGNTQYF
-	TRBV7-9	-	TRBJ2-7	TGTGCCAGCAGCTTATTCGGCGCAGGGGAGGCCTACGAGCAGTACTTC	CASSLFGAGEAYEQYF
-	TRBV2	-	TRBJ1-4	TGTGCCAGCAGTGAAGGGGAGTTTGAAAAACTGTTTTTT	CASSEGEFEKLFF
-	TRBV7-9	TRBD2	TRBJ2-7	TGTGCCAGCAGCTCAAGCGGGACGACCTCCTACGAGCAGTACTTC	CASSSSGTTSYEQYF
-	TRBV28	-	TRBJ1-5	TGTGCCAGCAGTGAGCCACCGAGCAATCAGCCCCAGCATTTT	CASSEPPSNQPQHF
-	TRBV7-2	-	TRBJ2-7	TGTGCCAGCAGCTTAGTTGGGCAGCAGTACTTC	CASSLVGQQYF
few	TRBV29-1	-	TRBJ1-2	TGCAGCGTTGAAGGGGCTTATGGCTACACCTTC	CSVEGAYGYTF
-	TRBV5-6	TRBD1	TRBJ2-7	TGTGCCAGCAGCCTAGGGACAGGGGGGACTACTTACGAGCAGTACTTC	CASSLGTGGTTYEQYF
few	TRBV10-3	TRBD2	TRBJ2-7	TGTGCCATCAGTGAGTCGACCCAGCGGGACCCCTACGAGCAGTACTTC	CAISESTQRDPYEQYF
-	TRBV28	TRBD1	TRBJ1-3	TGTGCCAGTCATAAACCGGGACAGGGCTTGGGAAACACCATATATTTT	CASHKPGQGLGNTIYF
few	TRBV2	-	TRBJ1-4	TGTGCCACGCTGGCTCCGAAGGTTTCCGCAACTAATGAAAAACTGTTTTTT	CATLAPKVSATNEKLFF
-	TRBV6-5	-	TRBJ2-1	TGTGCCAGCAGCTCTAGGCAAGCCTCCTACAATGAGCAGTTCTTC	CASSSRQASYNEQFF
few	TRBV7-9	-	TRBJ1-1	TGTGCCAGCATCCTGGGAACCGCCACTGAAGCTTTCTTT	CASILGTATEAFF
once	TRBV19	TRBD1	TRBJ1-5	TGTGCCAGTAAAGGACAGGGAAATCAGCCCCAGCATTTT	CASKGQGNQPQHF
once	TRBV10-3	-	TRBJ2-3	TGTGCCATCAGTGAGTCGATGGCCAGGGGGGCCTTCACAGATACGCAGTATTTT	CAISESMARGAFTDTQYF
-	TRBV14	TRBD1	TRBJ2-7	TGTGCCAGCAGCCAATCGGGACAGGGACCATACGAGCAGTACTTC	CASSQSGQGPYEQYF
-	TRBV10-2	-	TRBJ1-1	TGCGCCAGCAGTGGGGGGCTCGAAGCTTTCTTT	CASSGGLEAFF
-	TRBV9	-	TRBJ2-7	TGTGCCAGCAGCGTAACCAGCCAGAGCTCCTACGAGCAGTACTTC	CASSVTSQSSYEQYF
-	TRBV4-1	-	TRBJ1-3	TGCGCCAGCAGCCAAGATTGGCGGTCTGGACTCTCTGGAAACACCATATATTTT	CASSQDWRSGLSGNTIYF
-	TRBV19	TRBD1	TRBJ2-7	TGTGCCAGTAGGAGGACAGGGAGTGCCTACGAGCAGTACTTC	CASRRTGSAYEQYF
-	TRBV7-2	-	TRBJ2-7	TGTGCCAGCAGCTTAAGTATCTTCTACTACGAGCAGTACTTC	CASSLSIFYYEQYF
-	TRBV2	TRBD1	TRBJ2-2	TGTGCCAGCAGAGACAGGGGCACCGGGGAGCTGTTTTTT	CASRDRGTGELFF
few	TRBV4-1	-	TRBJ2-2	TGCGCCAGCAGCCATGGCAGAGCCGGGGAGCTGTTTTTT	CASSHGRAGELFF
-	TRBV19	TRBD2	TRBJ2-1	TGTGCCAGTAGCCCCGGGAGGGCCTCCTACAATGAGCAGTTCTTC	CASSPGRASYNEQFF
-	TRBV2	-	TRBJ1-3	TGTGCCAGCAGTGAAGGGAGGGGCTCTGGAAACACCATATATTTT	CASSEGRGSGNTIYF
-	TRBV5-6	-	TRBJ1-5	TGTGCCAGCAGCTTGGCCCCGTATAGCAATCAGCCCCAGCATTTT	CASSLAPYSNQPQHF
-	TRBV7-8	-	TRBJ1-3	TGTGCCAGCAGCTTAGCGTCTTTCCAGTCGTCTGGAAACACCATATATTTT	CASSLASFQSSGNTIYF
-	TRBV5-4	-	TRBJ1-2	TGTGCCACTAGCTCGGACCGAGGGGACTATGGCTACACCTTC	CATSSDRGDYGYTF
-	TRBV6-1	-	TRBJ1-5	TGTGCCAGCAGTGGGTGGGCCCAAGACAATCAGCCCCAGCATTTT	CASSGWAQDNQPQHF
-	TRBV6-5	TRBD2	TRBJ2-3	TGTGCCAGCAGTTACTACCGGGGGGAGGATACGCAGTATTTT	CASSYYRGEDTQYF
-	TRBV6-5	-	TRBJ2-5	TGTGCCAGCAGTTCCAGGCAAGAGACCCAGTACTTC	CASSSRQETQYF